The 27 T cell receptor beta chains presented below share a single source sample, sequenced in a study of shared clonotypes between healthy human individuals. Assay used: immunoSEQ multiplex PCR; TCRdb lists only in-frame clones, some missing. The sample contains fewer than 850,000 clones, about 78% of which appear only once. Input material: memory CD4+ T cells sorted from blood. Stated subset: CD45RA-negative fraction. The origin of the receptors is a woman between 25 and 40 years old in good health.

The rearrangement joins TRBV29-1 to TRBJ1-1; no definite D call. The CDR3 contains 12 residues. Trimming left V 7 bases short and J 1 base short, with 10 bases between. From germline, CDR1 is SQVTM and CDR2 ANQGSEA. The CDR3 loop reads CSGHSWNTEAFF. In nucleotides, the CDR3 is TGCAGCGGCCACAGTTGGAACACTGAAGCTTTCTTT.

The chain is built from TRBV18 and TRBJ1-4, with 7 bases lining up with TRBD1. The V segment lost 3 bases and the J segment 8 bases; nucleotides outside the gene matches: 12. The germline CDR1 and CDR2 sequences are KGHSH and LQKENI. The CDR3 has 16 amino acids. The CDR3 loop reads CASSPRPGTDSEKLFF. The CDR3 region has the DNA TGTGCCAGCTCACCTAGGCCCGGGACAGATTCGGAAAAACTGTTTTTT.

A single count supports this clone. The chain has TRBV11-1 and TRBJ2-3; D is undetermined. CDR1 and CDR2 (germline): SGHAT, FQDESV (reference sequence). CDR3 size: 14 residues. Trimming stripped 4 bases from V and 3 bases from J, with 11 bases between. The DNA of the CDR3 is TGTGCCAGCAGCTGGCTATTGAGTACAGATACGCAGTATTTT. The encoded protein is CASSWLLSTDTQYF. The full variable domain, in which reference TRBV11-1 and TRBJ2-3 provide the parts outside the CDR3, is EAEVAQSPRYKITEKSQAVAFWCDPISGHATLYWYRQILGQGPELLVQFQDESVVDDSQLPKDRFSAERLKGVDSTLKIQPAELGDSAMYLCASSWLLSTDTQYFGPGTRLTVL.

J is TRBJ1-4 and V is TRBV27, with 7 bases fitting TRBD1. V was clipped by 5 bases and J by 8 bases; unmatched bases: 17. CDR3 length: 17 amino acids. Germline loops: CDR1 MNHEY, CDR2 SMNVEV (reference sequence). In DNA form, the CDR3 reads TGTGCCAGCAGTAGGGGGCAAAGGGGAACGATGGAAGAAAAACTGTTTTTT. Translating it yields CASSRGQRGTMEEKLFF.

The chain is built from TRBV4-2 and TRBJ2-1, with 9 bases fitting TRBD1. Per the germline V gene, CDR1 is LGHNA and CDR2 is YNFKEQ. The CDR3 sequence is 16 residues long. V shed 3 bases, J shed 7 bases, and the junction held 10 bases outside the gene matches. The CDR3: CASSQITGGPGNEQFF. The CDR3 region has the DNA TGTGCCAGCAGCCAGATTACAGGGGGCCCGGGAAATGAGCAGTTCTTC.

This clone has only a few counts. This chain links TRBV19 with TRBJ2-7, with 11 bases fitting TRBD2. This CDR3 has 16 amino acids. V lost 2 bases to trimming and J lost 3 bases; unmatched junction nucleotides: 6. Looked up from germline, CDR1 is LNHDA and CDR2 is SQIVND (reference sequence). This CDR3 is CASSIRGLAADYEQYF. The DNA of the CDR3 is TGTGCCAGTAGTATAAGGGGACTAGCGGCAGACTACGAGCAGTACTTC.

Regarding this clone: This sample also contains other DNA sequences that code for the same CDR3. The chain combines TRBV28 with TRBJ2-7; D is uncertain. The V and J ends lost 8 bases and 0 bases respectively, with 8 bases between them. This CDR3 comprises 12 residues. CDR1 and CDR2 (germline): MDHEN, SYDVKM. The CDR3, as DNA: TGTGCCAGCCGTACCGGCTCCTACGAGCAGTACTTC. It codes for CASRTGSYEQYF. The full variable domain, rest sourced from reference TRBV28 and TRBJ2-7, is DVKVTQSSRYLVKRTGEKVFLECVQDMDHENMFWYRQDPGLGLRLIYFSYDVKMKEKGDIPEGYSVSREKKERFSLILESASTNQTSMYLCASRTGSYEQYFGPGTRLTVT.

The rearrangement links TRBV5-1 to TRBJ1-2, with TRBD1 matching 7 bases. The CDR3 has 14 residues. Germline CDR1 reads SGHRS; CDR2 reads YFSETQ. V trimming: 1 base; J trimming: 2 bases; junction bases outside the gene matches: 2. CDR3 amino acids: CASSLNRGNYGYTF. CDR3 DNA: TGCGCCAGCAGCTTGAACAGGGGAAACTATGGCTACACCTTC.

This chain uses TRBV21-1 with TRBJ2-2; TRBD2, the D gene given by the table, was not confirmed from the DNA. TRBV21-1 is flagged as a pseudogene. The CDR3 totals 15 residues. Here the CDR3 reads CASSTSGKGTGELFF. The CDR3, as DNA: TGTGCCAGCAGCACGAGCGGGAAGGGCACCGGGGAGCTGTTTTTT.

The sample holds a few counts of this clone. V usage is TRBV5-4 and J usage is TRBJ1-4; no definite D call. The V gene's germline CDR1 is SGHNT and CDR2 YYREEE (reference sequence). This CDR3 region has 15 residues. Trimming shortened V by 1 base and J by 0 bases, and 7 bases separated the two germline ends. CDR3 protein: CASSLSTATNEKLFF. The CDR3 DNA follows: TGTGCCAGCAGCTTGTCAACAGCAACTAATGAAAAACTGTTTTTT. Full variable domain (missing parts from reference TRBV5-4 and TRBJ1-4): ETGVTQSPTHLIKTRGQQVTLRCSSQSGHNTVSWYQQALGQGPQFIFQYYREEENGRGNFPPRFSGLQFPNYSSELNVNALELDDSALYLCASSLSTATNEKLFFGSGTQLSVL.

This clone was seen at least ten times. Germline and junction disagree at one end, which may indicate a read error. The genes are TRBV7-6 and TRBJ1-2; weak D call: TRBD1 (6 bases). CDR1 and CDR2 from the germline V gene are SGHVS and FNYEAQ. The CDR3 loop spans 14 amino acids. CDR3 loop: CASRRSAGAGILHF. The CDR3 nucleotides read TGTGCCAGCAGACGATCCGCAGGGGCGGGGATCCTTCACTTC.

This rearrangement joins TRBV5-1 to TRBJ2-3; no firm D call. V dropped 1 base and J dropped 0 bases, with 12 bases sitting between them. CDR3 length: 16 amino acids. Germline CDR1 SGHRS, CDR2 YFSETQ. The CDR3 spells CASSLSTGPSTDTQYF. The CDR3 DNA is TGCGCCAGCAGCTTGTCTACCGGGCCTAGCACAGATACGCAGTATTTT.

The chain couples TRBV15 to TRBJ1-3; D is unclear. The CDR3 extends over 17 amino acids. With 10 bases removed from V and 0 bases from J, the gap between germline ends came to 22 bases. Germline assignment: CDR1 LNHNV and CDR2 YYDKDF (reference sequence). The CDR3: CANHVRKEPNSGNTIYF. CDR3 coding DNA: TGTGCCAACCACGTGAGAAAGGAACCTAACTCTGGAAACACCATATATTTT. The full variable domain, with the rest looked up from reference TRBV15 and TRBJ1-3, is DAMVIQNPRYQVTQFGKPVTLSCSQTLNHNVMYWYQQKSSQAPKLLFHYYDKDFNNEADTPDNFQSRRPNTSFCFLDIRSPGLGDTAMYLCANHVRKEPNSGNTIYFGEGSWLTVV.

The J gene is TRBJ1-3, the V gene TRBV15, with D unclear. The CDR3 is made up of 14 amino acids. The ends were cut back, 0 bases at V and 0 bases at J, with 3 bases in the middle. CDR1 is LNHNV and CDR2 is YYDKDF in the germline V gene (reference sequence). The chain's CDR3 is CATSRDPSGNTIYF. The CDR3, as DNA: TGTGCCACCAGCAGAGATCCCTCTGGAAACACCATATATTTT.

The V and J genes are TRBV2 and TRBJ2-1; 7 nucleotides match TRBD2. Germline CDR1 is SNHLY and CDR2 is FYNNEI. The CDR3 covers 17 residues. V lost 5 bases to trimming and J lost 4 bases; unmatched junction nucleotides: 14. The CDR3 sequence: CASSSPGLAEGYNEQFF. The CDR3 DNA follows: TGTGCCAGCAGTTCCCCGGGGCTAGCGGAGGGGTACAATGAGCAGTTCTTC. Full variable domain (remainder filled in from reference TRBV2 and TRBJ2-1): EPEVTQTPSHQVTQMGQEVILRCVPISNHLYFYWYRQILGQKVEFLVSFYNNEISEKSEIFDDQFSVERPDGSNFTLKIRSTKLEDSAMYFCASSSPGLAEGYNEQFFGPGTRLTVL.

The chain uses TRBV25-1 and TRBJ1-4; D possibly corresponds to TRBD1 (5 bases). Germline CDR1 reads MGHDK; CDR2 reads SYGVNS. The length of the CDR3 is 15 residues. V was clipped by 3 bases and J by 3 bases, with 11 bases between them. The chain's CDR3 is CASSEAGGANEKLFF. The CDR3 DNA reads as TGTGCCAGCAGTGAGGCGGGGGGTGCTAATGAAAAACTGTTTTTT.

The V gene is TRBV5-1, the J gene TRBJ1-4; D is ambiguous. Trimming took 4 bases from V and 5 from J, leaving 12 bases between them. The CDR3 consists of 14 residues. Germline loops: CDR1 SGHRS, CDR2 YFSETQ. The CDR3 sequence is CASSRRGMNEKLFF. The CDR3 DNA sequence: TGCGCCAGCAGCCGACGTGGGATGAATGAAAAACTGTTTTTT.

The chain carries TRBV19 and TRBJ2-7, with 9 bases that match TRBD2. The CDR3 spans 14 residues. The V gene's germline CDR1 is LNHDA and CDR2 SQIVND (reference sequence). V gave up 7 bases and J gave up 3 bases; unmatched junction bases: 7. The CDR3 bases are TGTGCCAGTATGACGACAGCGGGAGGCTACGAGCAGTACTTC. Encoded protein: CASMTTAGGYEQYF. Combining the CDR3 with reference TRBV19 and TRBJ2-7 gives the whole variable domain DGGITQSPKYLFRKEGQNVTLSCEQNLNHDAMYWYRQDPGQGLRLIYYSQIVNDFQKGDIAEGYSVSREKKESFPLTVTSAQKNPTAFYLCASMTTAGGYEQYFGPGTRLTVT.

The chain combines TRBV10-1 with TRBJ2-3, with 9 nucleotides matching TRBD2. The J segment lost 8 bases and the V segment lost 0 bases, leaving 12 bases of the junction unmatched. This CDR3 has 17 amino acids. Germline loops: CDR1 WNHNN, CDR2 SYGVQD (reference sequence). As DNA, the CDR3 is TGCGCCAGCAGTGAGTCGGCTAGCGGGATCCATTTGGGTACGCAGTATTTT. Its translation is CASSESASGIHLGTQYF.

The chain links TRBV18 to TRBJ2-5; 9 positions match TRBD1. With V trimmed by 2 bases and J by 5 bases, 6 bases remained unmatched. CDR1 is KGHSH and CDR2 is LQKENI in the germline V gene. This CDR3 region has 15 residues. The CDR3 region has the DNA TGTGCCAGCTCACCATACACAGGGGGCATTGAGACCCAGTACTTC. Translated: CASSPYTGGIETQYF.

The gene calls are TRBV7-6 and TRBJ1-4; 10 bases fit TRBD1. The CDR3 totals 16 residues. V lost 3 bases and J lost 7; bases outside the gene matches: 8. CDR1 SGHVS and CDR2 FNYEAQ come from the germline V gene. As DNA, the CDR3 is TGTGCCAGCAGCTTGGGGACAGGGGAAAGAGGTGAAAAACTGTTTTTT. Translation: CASSLGTGERGEKLFF.

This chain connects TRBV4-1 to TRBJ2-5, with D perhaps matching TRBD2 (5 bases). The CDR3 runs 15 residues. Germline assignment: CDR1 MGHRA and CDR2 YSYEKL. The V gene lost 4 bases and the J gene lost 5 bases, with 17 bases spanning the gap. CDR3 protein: CASSPPSGNRETQYF. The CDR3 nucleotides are TGCGCCAGCAGCCCGCCTTCGGGGAATCGGGAGACCCAGTACTTC.

CDR3 in amino acids: CASSPRNTGELFF. For the CDR3, the DNA is TGTGCCAGCAGCCCGCGAAACACCGGGGAGCTGTTTTTT. The chain combines TRBV7-9 with TRBJ2-2; D unresolved. Trimming removed 5 bases from V and 2 bases from J, with 6 bases in between. This CDR3 is built from 13 residues. Germline V gives CDR1 SEHNR, CDR2 FQNEAQ (reference sequence).

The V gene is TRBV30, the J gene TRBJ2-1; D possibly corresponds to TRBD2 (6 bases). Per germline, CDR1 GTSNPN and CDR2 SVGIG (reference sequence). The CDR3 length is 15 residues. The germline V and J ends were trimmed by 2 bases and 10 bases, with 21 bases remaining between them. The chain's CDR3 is CAWSRGPPGLQEQFF. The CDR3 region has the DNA TGTGCCTGGAGTAGGGGCCCCCCGGGACTCCAAGAGCAGTTCTTC.

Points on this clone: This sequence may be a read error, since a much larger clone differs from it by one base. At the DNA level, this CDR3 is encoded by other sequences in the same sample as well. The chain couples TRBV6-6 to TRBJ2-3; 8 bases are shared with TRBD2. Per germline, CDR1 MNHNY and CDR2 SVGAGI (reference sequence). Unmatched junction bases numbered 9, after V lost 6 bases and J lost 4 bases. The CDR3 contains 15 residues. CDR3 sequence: CASSQTSGRSDTQYF. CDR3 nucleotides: TGTGCCAGCAGCCAAACTAGCGGAAGGTCAGATACGCAGTATTTT.

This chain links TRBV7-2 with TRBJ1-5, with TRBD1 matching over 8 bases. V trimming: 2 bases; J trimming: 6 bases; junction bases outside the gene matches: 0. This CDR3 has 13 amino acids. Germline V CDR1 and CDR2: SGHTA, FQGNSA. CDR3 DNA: TGTGCCAGCAGCTTACAGGGGGCTCAGCCCCAGCATTTT. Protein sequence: CASSLQGAQPQHF.

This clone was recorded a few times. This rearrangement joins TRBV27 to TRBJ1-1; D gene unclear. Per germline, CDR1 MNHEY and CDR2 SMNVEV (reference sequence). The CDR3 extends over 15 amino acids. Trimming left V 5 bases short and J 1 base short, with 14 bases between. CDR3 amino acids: CASSPTFPKNTEAFF. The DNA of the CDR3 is TGTGCCAGCAGTCCCACGTTCCCCAAGAACACTGAAGCTTTCTTT.